This TCR beta chain was found in a study of CD8+ T cells in alopecia areata. Overall study: The duration of tofacitinib was 6 to 18 months, with 6 months off drug afterward.

Worth noting for this clone: Antigen unknown.

Findings and limits, study-wide: It was less clear whether patients shared TCRs than it was in mice, possibly because of HLA.

From germline, CDR1 is SGHRS and CDR2 YFSETQ. The ends were cut back, 2 bases at V and 8 bases at J, with 11 bases in the middle. There are 13 residues in the CDR3. Collection of lesional scalp punch biopsies and peripheral blood was performed in alopecia areata patients. RNA extraction and reverse transcription yielded cDNA as sequencing template. Data came from immunoSEQ multiplex PCR; TCRdb stores just in-frame clones and leaves some out. The sample lists 80,000 to 100,000 clones, 41% seen once, with 1% to 1.5% in the top ten. The rearrangement links TRBV5-1 to TRBJ2-1, with D possibly being TRBD2 (5 bases). Source material: CD4+ T cells sorted from blood. This receptor was obtained from a human donor with alopecia areata. The CDR3 sequence: CASSFTGNYEQFF. Here the CDR3 DNA reads TGCGCCAGCAGCTTTACCGGGAACTATGAGCAGTTCTTC.